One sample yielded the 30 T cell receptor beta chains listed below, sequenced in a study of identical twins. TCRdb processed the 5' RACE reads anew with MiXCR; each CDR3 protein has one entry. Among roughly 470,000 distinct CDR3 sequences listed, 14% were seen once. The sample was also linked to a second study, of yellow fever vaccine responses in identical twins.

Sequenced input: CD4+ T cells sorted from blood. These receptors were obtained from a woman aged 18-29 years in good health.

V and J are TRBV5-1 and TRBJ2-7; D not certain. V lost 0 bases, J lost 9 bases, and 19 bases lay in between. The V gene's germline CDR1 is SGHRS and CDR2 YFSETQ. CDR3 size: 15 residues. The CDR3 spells CASSLASTPPRVQYF. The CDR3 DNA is TGCGCCAGCAGCTTGGCGTCTACACCGCCTCGAGTGCAGTACTTC. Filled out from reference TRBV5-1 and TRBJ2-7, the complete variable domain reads KAGVTQTPRYLIKTRGQQVTLSCSPISGHRSVSWYQQTPGQGLQFLFEYFSETQRNKGNFPGRFSGRQFSNSRSEMNVSTLELGDSALYLCASSLASTPPRVQYFGPGTRLTVT.

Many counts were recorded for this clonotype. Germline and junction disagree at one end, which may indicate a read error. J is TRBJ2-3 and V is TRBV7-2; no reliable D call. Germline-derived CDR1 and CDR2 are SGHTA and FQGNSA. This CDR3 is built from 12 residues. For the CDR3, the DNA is TGCGCCAGCAGCCCCTTGGCAGATACGCAGTATTTT. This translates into CASSPLADTQYF.

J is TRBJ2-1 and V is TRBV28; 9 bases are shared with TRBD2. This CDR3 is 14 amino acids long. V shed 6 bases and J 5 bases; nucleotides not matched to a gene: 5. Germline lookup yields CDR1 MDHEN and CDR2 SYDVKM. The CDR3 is CASRNSGSHNEQFF. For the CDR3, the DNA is TGTGCCAGCAGAAATAGCGGGAGCCACAATGAGCAGTTCTTC.

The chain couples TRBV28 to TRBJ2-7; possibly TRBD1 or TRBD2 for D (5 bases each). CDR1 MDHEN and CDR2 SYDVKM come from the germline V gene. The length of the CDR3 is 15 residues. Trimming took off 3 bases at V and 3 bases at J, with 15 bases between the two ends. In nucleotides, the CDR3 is TGTGCCAGCAGTTTCCGTGCCCGAGGGGTCTACGAGCAGTACTTC. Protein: CASSFRARGVYEQYF.

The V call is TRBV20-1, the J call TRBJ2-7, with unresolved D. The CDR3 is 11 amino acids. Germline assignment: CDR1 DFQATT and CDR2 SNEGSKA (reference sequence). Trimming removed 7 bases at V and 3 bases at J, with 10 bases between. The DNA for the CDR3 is TGCAGTGTCAGAGGCCTCTACGAGCAGTACTTC. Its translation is CSVRGLYEQYF.

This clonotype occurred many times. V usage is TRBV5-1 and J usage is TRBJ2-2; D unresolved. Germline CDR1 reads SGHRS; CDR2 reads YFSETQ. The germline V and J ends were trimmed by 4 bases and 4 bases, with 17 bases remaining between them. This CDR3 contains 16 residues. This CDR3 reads CASSGAGRASTGELFF. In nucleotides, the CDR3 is TGCGCCAGCAGCGGTGCAGGCCGTGCCTCCACCGGGGAGCTGTTTTTT.

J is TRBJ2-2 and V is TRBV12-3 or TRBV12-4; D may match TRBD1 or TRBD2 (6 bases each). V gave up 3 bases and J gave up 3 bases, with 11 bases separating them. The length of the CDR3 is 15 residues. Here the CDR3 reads CASSFAGQYTGELFF. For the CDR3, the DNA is TGTGCCAGCAGTTTCGCGGGACAATACACCGGGGAGCTGTTTTTT.

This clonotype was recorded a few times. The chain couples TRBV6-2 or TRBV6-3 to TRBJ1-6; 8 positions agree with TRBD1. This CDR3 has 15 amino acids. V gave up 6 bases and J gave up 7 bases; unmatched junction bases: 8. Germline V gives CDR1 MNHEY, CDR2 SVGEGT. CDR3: CASSPAQGANSPLHF. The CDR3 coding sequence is TGTGCCAGCAGCCCCGCTCAGGGGGCGAATTCACCCCTCCACTTT.

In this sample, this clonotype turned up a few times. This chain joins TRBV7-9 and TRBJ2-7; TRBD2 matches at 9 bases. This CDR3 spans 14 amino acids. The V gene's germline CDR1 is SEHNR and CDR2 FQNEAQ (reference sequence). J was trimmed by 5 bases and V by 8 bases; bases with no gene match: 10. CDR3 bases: TGTGCCAGCGGTGGATTAGCGGGAGTACACGAGCAGTACTTC. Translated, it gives CASGGLAGVHEQYF.

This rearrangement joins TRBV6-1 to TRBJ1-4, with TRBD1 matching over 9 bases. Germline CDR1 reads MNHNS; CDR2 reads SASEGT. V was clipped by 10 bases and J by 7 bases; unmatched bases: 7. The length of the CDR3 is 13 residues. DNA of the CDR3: TGTGCCACCGGGACAGGGTTCGGTGAAAAACTGTTTTTT. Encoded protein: CATGTGFGEKLFF.

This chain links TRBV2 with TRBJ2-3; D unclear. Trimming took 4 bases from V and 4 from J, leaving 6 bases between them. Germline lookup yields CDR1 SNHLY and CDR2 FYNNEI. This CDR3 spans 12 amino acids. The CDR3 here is CASSAEADTQYF. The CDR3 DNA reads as TGTGCCAGCAGTGCCGAGGCAGATACGCAGTATTTT.

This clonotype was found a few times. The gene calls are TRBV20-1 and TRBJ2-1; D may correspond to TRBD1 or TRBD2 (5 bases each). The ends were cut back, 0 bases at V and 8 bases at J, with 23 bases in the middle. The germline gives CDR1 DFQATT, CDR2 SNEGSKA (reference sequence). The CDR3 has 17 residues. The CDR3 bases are TGCAGTGCTAGAGATTGGGGGAAAAGCGGCACGCACCATGAGCAGTTCTTC. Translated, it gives CSARDWGKSGTHHEQFF.

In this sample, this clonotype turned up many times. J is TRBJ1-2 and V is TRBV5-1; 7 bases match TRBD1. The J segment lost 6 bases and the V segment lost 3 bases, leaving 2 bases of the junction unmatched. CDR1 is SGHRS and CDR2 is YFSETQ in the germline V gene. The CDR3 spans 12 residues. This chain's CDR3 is CASSSTGNGYTF. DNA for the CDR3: TGCGCCAGCAGCTCGACAGGGAATGGCTACACCTTC.

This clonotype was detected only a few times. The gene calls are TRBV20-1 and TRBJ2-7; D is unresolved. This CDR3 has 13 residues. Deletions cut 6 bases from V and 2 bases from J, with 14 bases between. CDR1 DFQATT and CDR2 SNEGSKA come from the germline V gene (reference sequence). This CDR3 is CSARTLIAYEQYF. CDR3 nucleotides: TGCAGTGCAAGAACCCTGATCGCCTACGAGCAGTACTTC.

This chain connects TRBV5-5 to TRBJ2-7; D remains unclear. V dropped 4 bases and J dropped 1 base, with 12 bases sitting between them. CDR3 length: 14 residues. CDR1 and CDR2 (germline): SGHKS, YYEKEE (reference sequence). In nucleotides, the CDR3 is TGTGCCAGCAGCCTGACACACCTTTCCTACGAGCAGTACTTC. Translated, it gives CASSLTHLSYEQYF.

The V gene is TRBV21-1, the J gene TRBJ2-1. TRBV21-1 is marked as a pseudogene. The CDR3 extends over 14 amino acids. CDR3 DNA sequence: TGTGCCAGCAGAAGGACGGGCTCCTACAATGAGCAGTTCTTC. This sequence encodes CASRRTGSYNEQFF.

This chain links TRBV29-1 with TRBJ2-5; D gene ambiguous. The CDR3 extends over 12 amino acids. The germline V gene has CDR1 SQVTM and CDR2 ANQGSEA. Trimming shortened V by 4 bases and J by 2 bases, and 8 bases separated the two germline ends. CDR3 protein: CSVVAAQETQYF. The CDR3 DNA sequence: TGCAGCGTTGTCGCAGCGCAAGAGACCCAGTACTTC.

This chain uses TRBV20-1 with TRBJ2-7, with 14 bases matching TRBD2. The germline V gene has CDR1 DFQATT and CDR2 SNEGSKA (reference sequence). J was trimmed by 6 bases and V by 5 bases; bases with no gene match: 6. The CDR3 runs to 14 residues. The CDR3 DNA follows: TGCAGTGCTGCAGTAGGACTAGCGGGAGGCGAGCAGTACTTC. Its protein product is CSAAVGLAGGEQYF.

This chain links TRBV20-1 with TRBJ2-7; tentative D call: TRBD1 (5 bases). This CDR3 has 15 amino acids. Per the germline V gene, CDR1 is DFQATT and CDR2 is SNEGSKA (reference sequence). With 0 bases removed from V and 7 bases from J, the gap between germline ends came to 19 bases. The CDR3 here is CSARDPVGVLEEQYF. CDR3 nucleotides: TGCAGTGCTAGAGATCCCGTAGGGGTCTTGGAAGAGCAGTACTTC.

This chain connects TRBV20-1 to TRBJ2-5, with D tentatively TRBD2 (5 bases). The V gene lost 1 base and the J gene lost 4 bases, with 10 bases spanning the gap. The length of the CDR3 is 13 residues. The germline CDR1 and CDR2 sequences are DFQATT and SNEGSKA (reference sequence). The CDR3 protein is CSARARGRETQYF. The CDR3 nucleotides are TGCAGTGCTAGAGCTCGAGGGAGAGAGACCCAGTACTTC.

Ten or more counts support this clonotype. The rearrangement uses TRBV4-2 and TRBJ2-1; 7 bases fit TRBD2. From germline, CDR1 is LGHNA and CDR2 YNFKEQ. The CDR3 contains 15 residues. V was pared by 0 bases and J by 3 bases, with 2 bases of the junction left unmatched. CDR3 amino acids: CASSQDGGGYNEQFF. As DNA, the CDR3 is TGTGCCAGCAGCCAAGACGGCGGGGGCTACAATGAGCAGTTCTTC.

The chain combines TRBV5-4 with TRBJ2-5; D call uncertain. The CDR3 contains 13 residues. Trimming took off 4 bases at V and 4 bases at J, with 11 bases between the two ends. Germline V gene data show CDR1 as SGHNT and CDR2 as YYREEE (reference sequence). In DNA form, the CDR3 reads TGTGCCAGCAGCAGAAAGGCTGGAGAGACCCAGTACTTC. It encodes CASSRKAGETQYF.

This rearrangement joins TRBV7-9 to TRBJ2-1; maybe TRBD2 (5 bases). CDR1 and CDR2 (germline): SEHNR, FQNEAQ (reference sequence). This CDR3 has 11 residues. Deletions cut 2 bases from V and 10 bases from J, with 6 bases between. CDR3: CASSLLAEQFF. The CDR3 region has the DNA TGTGCCAGCAGCTTATTAGCGGAGCAGTTCTTC. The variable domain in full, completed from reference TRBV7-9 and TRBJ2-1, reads DTGVSQNPRHKITKRGQNVTFRCDPISEHNRLYWYRQTLGQGPEFLTYFQNEAQLEKSRLLSDRFSAERPKGSFSTLEIQRTEQGDSAMYLCASSLLAEQFFGPGTRLTVL.

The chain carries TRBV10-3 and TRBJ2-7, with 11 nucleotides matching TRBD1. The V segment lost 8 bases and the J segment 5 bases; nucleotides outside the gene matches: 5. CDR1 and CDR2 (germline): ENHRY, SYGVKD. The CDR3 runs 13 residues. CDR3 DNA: TGTGCCATCGGGGGGACAGGGGGGCACGAGCAGTACTTC. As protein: CAIGGTGGHEQYF.

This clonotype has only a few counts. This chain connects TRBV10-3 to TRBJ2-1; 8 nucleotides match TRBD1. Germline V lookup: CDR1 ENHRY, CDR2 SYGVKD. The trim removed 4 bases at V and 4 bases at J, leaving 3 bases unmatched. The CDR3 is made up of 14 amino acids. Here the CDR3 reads CAISGRDRYNEQFF. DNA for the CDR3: TGTGCCATCAGTGGTCGGGACAGGTACAATGAGCAGTTCTTC.

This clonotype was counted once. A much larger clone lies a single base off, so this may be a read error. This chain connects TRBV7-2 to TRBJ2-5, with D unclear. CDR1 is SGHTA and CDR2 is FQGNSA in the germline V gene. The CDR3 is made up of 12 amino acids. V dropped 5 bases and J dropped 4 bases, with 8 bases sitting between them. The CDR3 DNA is TGTGCCAGCAGCCGCAACATAGAGACCCAGTACTTC. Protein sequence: CASSRNIETQYF.

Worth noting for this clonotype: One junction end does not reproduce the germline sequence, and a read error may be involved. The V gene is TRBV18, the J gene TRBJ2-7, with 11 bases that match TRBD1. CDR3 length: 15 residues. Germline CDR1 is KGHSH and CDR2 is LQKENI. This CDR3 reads CASSPRTGGSHEQYF. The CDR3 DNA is TGTGCCAGCTCACCCAGGACAGGGGGCTCCCACGAGCAGTACTTC.

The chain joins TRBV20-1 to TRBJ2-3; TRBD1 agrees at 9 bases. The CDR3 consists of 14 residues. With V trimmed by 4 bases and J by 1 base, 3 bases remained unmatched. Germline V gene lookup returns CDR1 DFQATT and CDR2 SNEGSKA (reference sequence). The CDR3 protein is CSAKQGARTDTQYF. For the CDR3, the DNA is TGCAGTGCTAAACAGGGGGCCCGCACAGATACGCAGTATTTT.

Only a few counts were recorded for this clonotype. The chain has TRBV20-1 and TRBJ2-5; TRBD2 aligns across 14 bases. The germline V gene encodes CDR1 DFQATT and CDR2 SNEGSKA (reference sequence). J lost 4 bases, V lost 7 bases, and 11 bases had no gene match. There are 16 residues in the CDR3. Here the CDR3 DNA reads TGCAGTGTCGAGGGACTAGCGGGAGCTAGAGGAGAGACCCAGTACTTC. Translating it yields CSVEGLAGARGETQYF.

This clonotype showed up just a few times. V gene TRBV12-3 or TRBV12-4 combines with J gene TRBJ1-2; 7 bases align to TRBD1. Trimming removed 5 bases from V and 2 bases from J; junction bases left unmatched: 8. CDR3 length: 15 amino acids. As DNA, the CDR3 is TGTGCCAGCAGTCTAATACAGGGGACGAACTATGGCTACACCTTC. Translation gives CASSLIQGTNYGYTF.